This is a list of T cell receptor beta chains from one sample in a study of blood T cells in healthy people across ages. TCRdb used MiXCR to reprocess the 5' RACE reads, holding one entry per CDR3 protein. The repertoire includes 780,000 or so distinct CDR3 sequences, roughly 50% of them detected once, and around 40% sits in the top ten. Sequencing was performed on blood. These receptors were taken from a man older than 75 in good health. Each CDR3 is given with its conserved first and last residue. Fields, in order: D gene, J gene, clone size, V gene, CDR3 protein, CDR3 DNA. A D gene is named only where the DNA matches it firmly. Not all rows give a size; the values are once, few, many and, for expanded clones, a class.

TRBD1 TRBJ1-2 NA TRBV11-1 CASSEFGQGAYGYTF TGTGCCAGCAGCGAATTCGGGCAGGGGGCTTATGGCTACACCTTC
NA TRBJ2-5 few TRBV5-4 CASSWAGGQETQYF TGTGCCAGCAGCTGGGCAGGAGGGCAAGAGACCCAGTACTTC
NA TRBJ1-4 NA TRBV5-1 CASSQSATNEKLFF TGCGCCAGCAGCCAAAGTGCAACTAATGAAAAACTGTTTTTT
NA TRBJ2-7 NA TRBV9 CASSVGGTSYNEQYF TGTGCCAGCAGCGTAGGCGGGACGTCCTACAATGAGCAGTACTTC
NA TRBJ2-3 NA TRBV6-9 CASSHGGGSASTDTQYF TGTGCCAGCAGTCACGGAGGGGGTTCGGCTAGCACAGATACGCAGTATTTT
NA TRBJ2-3 NA TRBV7-2 CASSLGQVWRDTQYF TGTGCCAGCAGCTTGGGTCAGGTGTGGAGAGATACGCAGTATTTT
NA TRBJ1-5 few TRBV6-1 CASGKVYSNQPQHF TGTGCCAGCGGGAAGGTTTATAGCAATCAGCCCCAGCATTTT
NA TRBJ2-3 NA TRBV29-1 CSVEPRYAYF TGCAGCGTTGAACCAAGATACGCGTATTTT
TRBD2 TRBJ2-1 NA TRBV7-9 CASSPAGLATEQFF TGTGCCAGCAGCCCGGCGGGACTAGCTACTGAGCAGTTCTTC
TRBD1 TRBJ2-1 few TRBV7-2 CASSFETGTGAYNEQFF TGTGCCAGCAGCTTTGAGACCGGGACAGGGGCGTACAATGAGCAGTTCTTC
TRBD2 TRBJ2-5 NA TRBV6-6 CASRGLAGQETQYF TGTGCCAGCAGAGGACTAGCGGGACAAGAGACCCAGTACTTC
TRBD2 TRBJ2-3 NA TRBV5-1 CASSPGTSHRYAYF TGCGCCAGCAGCCCCGGGACTAGCCACAGATACGCGTATTTT
NA TRBJ2-3 few TRBV29-1 CSVGGTVGDTQYF TGCAGCGTTGGGGGGACTGTGGGGGATACGCAGTATTTT
TRBD2 TRBJ2-1 NA TRBV20-1 CSATGIASGSRNEQFF TGCAGTGCTACCGGGATTGCTAGCGGGAGTAGAAATGAGCAGTTCTTC
TRBD2 TRBJ2-1 NA TRBV5-5 CASSLGTSGRVSYNEQFF TGTGCCAGCAGCTTGGGGACTAGCGGGAGGGTTTCCTACAATGAGCAGTTCTTC
TRBD1 TRBJ1-6 NA TRBV6-2/TRBV6-3 CASSYAGQGNSPLHF TGTGCCAGCAGTTACGCGGGACAGGGTAATTCACCCCTCCACTTT
NA TRBJ1-4 NA TRBV3-1 CASSQNIREKLFF TGTGCCAGCAGCCAAAACATCAGGGAAAAACTGTTTTTT
NA TRBJ1-2 NA TRBV7-2 CASSVGRGRVGYTF TGTGCCAGCAGCGTAGGCAGGGGAAGGGTTGGCTACACCTTC
NA TRBJ2-7 NA TRBV20-1 CSIKGVQGSNEQYF TGCAGTATAAAGGGGGTGCAGGGGAGCAACGAGCAGTACTTC
TRBD2 TRBJ2-1 NA TRBV7-3 CASSLGWEGSNEQFF TGTGCCAGCAGCCTCGGATGGGAGGGGAGCAATGAGCAGTTCTTC
NA TRBJ1-1 NA TRBV20-1 CSGRPGTGNTEAFF TGCAGTGGGCGCCCCGGGACGGGGAACACTGAAGCTTTCTTT
NA TRBJ2-5 NA TRBV4-2 CASSQDSLAGNEQYF TGTGCCAGCAGCCAAGATAGCCTAGCTGGGAATGAGCAGTACTTC
NA TRBJ2-5 few TRBV29-1 CSAWGGRETQYF TGCAGCGCTTGGGGGGGGCGGGAGACCCAGTACTTC
TRBD1 TRBJ1-4 NA TRBV4-2 CASSQASGTGQTTNEKLFF TGTGCCAGCAGCCAGGCCTCGGGGACAGGCCAGACAACTAATGAAAAACTGTTTTTT
TRBD1 TRBJ1-1 NA TRBV4-1 CASSQGYMPGQGLEAFF TGCGCCAGCAGCCAAGGGTATATGCCGGGACAGGGGTTGGAAGCTTTCTTT
NA TRBJ1-4 few TRBV13 CASSFTPNEKLFF TGTGCCAGCAGCTTTACCCCCAATGAAAAACTGTTTTTT
NA TRBJ1-2 NA TRBV18 CASSPLGGQMDGYTF TGTGCCAGCTCACCACTGGGGGGGCAGATGGATGGCTACACCTTC
TRBD2 TRBJ2-1 NA TRBV29-1 CSVPGLAVYNEQFF TGCAGCGTGCCGGGACTAGCGGTATACAATGAGCAGTTCTTC
NA TRBJ2-7 once TRBV2 CASIDSGPHEQYF TGTGCCAGCATCGATAGCGGCCCCCACGAGCAGTACTTC
TRBD2 TRBJ2-5 once TRBV29-1 CSVEGRLAKSHGNEQYF TGCAGCGTTGAGGGACGACTAGCGAAAAGTCACGGCAATGAGCAGTACTTC
NA TRBJ2-7 NA TRBV20-1 CSARDGTSPGYEQYF TGCAGTGCTAGAGATGGAACGTCCCCAGGTTACGAGCAGTACTTC
TRBD2 TRBJ2-5 NA TRBV6-2/TRBV6-3 CASSPVRGREYF TGTGCCAGCAGCCCGGTGAGAGGGAGGGAGTACTTC
TRBD1 TRBJ1-2 NA TRBV28 CASSLWTGGENGYTF TGTGCCAGCAGTTTATGGACAGGGGGCGAAAATGGCTACACCTTC
NA TRBJ2-3 NA TRBV6-8 CASSSPDSREHRYAYF TGTGCCAGCAGTTCCCCGGACAGCAGGGAGCACAGATACGCGTATTTT
TRBD1 TRBJ2-6 NA TRBV5-1 CASSSQTGTKFSGANVLTF TGCGCCAGCAGCTCCCAGACAGGGACCAAATTCTCTGGGGCCAACGTCCTGACTTTC
NA TRBJ2-1 NA TRBV28 CASSPGEFQYNEQFF TGTGCCAGCAGTCCAGGGGAGTTCCAATACAATGAGCAGTTCTTC
NA TRBJ2-7 few TRBV27 CASSLGSGVVNEQYF TGTGCCAGCAGTTTAGGCTCTGGGGTGGTCAACGAGCAGTACTTC
NA TRBJ1-2 NA TRBV4-2 CASSPGTNFGYTF TGTGCCAGCAGCCCCGGGACGAATTTCGGCTACACCTTC
NA TRBJ2-3 few TRBV29-1 CSVELGGDRYAYF TGCAGCGTTGAATTAGGGGGGGACAGATACGCGTATTTT
NA TRBJ1-5 NA TRBV29-1 CSVGDGYQPQHF TGCAGCGTTGGGGACGGATATCAGCCCCAGCATTTT